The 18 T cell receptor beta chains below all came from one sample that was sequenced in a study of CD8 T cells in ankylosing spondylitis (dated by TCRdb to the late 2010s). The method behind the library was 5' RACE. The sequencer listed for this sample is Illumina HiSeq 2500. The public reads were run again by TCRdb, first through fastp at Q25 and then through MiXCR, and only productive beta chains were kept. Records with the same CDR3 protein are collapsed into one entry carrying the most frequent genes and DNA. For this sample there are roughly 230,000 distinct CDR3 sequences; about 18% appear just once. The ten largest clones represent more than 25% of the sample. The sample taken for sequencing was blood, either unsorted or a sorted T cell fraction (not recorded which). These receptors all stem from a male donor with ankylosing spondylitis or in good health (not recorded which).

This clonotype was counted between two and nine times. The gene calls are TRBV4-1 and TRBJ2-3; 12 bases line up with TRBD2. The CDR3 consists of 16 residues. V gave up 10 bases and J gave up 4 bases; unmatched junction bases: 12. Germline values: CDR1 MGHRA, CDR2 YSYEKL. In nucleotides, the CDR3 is TGCGCCACTGATGCTCGGACTAGCGGGACTTCAGATACGCAGTATTTT. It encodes CATDARTSGTSDTQYF.

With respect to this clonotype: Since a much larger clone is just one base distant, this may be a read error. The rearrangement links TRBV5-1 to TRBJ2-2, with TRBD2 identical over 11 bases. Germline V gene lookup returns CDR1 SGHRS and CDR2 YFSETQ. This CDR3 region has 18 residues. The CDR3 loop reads CASSLGLAGRSNTGEVFF. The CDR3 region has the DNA TGCGCCAGCAGCTTGGGACTAGCGGGACGATCGAACACCGGGGAGGTGTTTTTT.

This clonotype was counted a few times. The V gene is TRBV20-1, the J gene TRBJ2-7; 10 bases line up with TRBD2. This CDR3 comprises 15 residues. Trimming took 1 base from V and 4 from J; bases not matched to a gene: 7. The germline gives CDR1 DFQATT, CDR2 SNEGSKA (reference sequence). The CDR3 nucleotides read TGCAGTGCTAGAGTTATAAGCGGGAGGGCGTACGAGCAGTACTTC. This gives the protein CSARVISGRAYEQYF.

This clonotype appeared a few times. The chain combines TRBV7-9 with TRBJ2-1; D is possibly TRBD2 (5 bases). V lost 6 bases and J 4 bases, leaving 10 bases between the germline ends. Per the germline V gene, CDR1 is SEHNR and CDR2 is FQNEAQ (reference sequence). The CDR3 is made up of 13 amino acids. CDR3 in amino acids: CASSVPGYNEQFF. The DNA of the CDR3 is TGTGCCAGCAGTGTGCCGGGATACAATGAGCAGTTCTTC.

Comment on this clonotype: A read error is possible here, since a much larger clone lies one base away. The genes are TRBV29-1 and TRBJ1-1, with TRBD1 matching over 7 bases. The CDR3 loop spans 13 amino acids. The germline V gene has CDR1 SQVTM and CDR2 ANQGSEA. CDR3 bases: TGCAACGCCGAGACAGGGCACGGCACTGAAGCTTTCTTT. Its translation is CNAETGHGTEAFF.

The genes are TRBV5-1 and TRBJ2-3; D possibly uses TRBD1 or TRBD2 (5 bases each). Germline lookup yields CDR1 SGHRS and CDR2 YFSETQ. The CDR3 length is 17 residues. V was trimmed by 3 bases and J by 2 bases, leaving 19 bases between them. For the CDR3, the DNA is TGCGCCAGCAGCTGGGGCGGCGGGCGATTGCTCACAGATACGCAGTATTTT. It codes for CASSWGGGRLLTDTQYF.

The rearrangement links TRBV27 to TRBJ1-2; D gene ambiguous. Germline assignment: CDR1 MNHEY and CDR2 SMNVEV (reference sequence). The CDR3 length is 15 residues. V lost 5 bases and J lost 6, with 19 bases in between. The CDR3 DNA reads TGTGCCAGCAGTCCCCACGGCGGAGAAAGGGATGGCTACACCTTC. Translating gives CASSPHGGERDGYTF.

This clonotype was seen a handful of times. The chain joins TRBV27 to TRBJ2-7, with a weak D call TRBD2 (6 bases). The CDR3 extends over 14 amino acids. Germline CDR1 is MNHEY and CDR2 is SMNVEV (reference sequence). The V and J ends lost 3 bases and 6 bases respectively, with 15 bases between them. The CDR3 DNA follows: TGTGCCAGCAGTTTTGGCGGAGGGGTTCTCGAGCAGTACTTC. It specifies CASSFGGGVLEQYF.

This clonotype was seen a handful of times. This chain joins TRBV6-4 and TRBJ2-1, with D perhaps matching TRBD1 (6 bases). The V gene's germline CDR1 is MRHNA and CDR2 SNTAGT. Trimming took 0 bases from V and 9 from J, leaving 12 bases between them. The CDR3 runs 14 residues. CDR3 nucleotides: TGTGCCAGCAGTGACTCGAGGGGGTCGGCTGAGCAGTTCTTC. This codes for CASSDSRGSAEQFF.

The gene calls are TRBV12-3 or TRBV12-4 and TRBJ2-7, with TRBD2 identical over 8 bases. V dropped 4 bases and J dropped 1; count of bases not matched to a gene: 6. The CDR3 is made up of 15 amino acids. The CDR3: CASSSYREGSYEQYF. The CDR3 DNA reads TGTGCCAGCAGTTCCTATCGGGAGGGTTCCTACGAGCAGTACTTC.

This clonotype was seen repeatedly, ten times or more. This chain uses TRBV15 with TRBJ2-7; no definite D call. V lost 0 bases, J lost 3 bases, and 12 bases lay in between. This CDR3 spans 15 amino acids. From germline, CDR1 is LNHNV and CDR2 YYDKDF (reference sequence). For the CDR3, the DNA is TGTGCCACCAGCAGAGAAGATGGCTGGAACTACGAGCAGTACTTC. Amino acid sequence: CATSREDGWNYEQYF.

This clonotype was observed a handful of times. For the CDR3, the DNA is TGCGCCAGCAGCCTTAGCGGGAGTCTCTACAATGAGCAGTTCTTC. Translation gives CASSLSGSLYNEQFF. This chain connects TRBV4-3 to TRBJ2-1; the match to TRBD2 covers 9 bases. V trimming: 4 bases; J trimming: 3 bases; junction bases outside the gene matches: 4. CDR1 is LGHNA and CDR2 is YSLEER in the germline V gene. The CDR3 length is 15 residues.

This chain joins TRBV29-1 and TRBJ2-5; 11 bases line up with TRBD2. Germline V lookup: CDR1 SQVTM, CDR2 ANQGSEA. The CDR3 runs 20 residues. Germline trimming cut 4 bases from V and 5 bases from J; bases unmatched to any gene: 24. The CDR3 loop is CSVGGLAERGSYVKIETQYF. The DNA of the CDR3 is TGCAGCGTTGGGGGACTAGCGGAGAGGGGCTCGTATGTCAAAATTGAGACCCAGTACTTC.

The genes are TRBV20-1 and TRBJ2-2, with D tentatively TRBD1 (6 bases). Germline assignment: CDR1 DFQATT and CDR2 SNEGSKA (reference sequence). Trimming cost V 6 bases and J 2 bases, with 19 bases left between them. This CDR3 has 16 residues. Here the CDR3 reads CSARPSRTANTGELFF. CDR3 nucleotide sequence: TGCAGTGCCAGACCCTCGAGGACAGCAAACACCGGGGAGCTGTTTTTT.

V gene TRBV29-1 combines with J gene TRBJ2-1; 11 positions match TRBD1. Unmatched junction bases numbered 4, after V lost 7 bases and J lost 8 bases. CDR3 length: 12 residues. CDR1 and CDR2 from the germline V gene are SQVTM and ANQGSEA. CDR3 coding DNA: TGCAGCGCGGGACAGGGGGGCGATGAGCAGTTCTTC. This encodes CSAGQGGDEQFF.

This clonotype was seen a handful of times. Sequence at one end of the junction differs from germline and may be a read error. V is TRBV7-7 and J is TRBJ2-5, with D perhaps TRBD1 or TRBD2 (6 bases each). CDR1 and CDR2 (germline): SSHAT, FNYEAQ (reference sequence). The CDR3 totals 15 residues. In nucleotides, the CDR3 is TGTGCTAGCAGCTTAGGCCAGGGGAGGCAAGAGACCCAGTACTTC. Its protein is CASSLGQGRQETQYF.

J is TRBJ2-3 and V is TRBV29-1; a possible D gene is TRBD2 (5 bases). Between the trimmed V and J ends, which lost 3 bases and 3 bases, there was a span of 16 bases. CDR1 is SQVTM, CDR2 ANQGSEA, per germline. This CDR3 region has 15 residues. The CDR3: CSVDGRGRGTDTQYF. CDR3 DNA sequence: TGCAGCGTTGATGGTCGAGGGAGAGGTACAGATACGCAGTATTTT.

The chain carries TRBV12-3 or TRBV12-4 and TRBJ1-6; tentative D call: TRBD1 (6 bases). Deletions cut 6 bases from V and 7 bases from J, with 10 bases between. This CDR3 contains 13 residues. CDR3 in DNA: TGTGCCAGCAGCAAAGGGGGGAATTCACCCCTCCACTTT. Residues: CASSKGGNSPLHF.